The clone carrying this T cell receptor beta chain was seen at least ten times. Under 3 months was the duration of disease in ophthalmopathy patients, who also had a Clinical Activity Score of at least 3 and a NOSPECS grade of at least 4. The diagnostic basis comprised clinical symptoms, serum thyroxine and TRAb, thyroid ultrasound and orbital computed tomography. The CDR3 length is 13 residues. The ends were cut back, 6 bases at V and 1 base at J, with 12 bases in the middle. The germline CDR1 and CDR2 sequences are SQVTM and ANQGSEA. This entry is derived from a study of T cells in Graves' hyperthyroidism and ophthalmopathy. Amplification yielded TCR beta CDR3 regions, with RNA transcripts as the source. Carried out on the TCR CDR3, a first-round RT-PCR used the HTBI primer set. TCRdb processed the multiplex PCR reads anew with MiXCR; each CDR3 protein has one entry. Of about 410,000 distinct CDR3 sequences in the sample, 14% to 15% were seen once.

The sequence derives from a man between 18 and 29 years old with Graves' ophthalmopathy. Sequencing input: blood. This sequence joins TRBV29-1 and TRBJ1-1; D perhaps matches TRBD1 (5 bases). CDR3 sequence reads: CSVDLGQNTEAFF. The CDR3 DNA follows: TGCAGCGTCGATTTGGGGCAGAACACTGAAGCTTTCTTT.